This section outlines one T cell receptor (beta chain) sequence together with its context. The clone's antigen remains unknown. Base qualities are missing; no much larger clone stands one base away. Libraries came from the immunoSEQ multiplex PCR assay. TCRdb provides this immuneACCESS table in a form limited to in-frame rearrangements. Some clones are lacking; in checked studies, under half of them reflect an unresolved V gene, and why the rest are absent is not known. For this sample the table gives some 7,900 clones, of which around 83% were detected only once. The biggest ten clones account for 5.2% of the sample. The record originates from a study of tumor T cells in aggressive B-cell lymphoma (dated by TCRdb to the late 2010s). CDR1 SGHNT and CDR2 YYREEE were looked up in the germline V gene (reference sequence). The CDR3 holds 13 amino acids from the cysteine to the phenylalanine. Left in the record is the CDR3 DNA by itself, 39 bases read in frame from the first base. For this chain, trimming is 4 bases at the V end and 7 bases at the J end, and the number of junction bases without a gene match is 7.

The chain joins TRBV5-4 to TRBJ2-7, with 8 bases in between that match TRBD1. The TCR comes from an adult with diffuse large B cell lymphoma. The sample taken for sequencing was tumor tissue. In nucleotides, the sequence is TGTGCCAGCAGCCCGACAGGGGCTGGGGAGCAGTACTTC. It translates to CASSPTGAGEQYF.